These 5 T cell receptor beta chains were sequenced from one sample in a study of cytomegalovirus exposure and HLA in healthy donors. Only in-frame clones appear in the TCRdb table, and some are missing; sequencing was by immunoSEQ multiplex PCR. The table has about 130,000 clones, 70% to 85% seen once. The sample was PBMCs. All receptors come from a man between 25 and 39 years old in good health and CMV-seropositive.

This sequence joins TRBV6-5 and TRBJ1-2; TRBD1 matches at 8 bases. Germline values: CDR1 MNHEY, CDR2 SVGAGI. The junction had 7 bases not matched to a gene; V was cut back by 6 bases and J by 7 bases. The CDR3 length is 13 residues. The CDR3 sequence: CASSTQGVAGYTF. The CDR3 nucleotides read TGTGCCAGCAGCACACAGGGGGTTGCTGGCTACACCTTC.

CDR3 coding DNA: TGTGCCAGCAGTTACGGGGACAGGGCGGATGGCTACACCTTC. Protein: CASSYGDRADGYTF. The chain joins TRBV6-5 to TRBJ1-2; TRBD1 matches 9 bases. This CDR3 has 14 residues. Germline CDR1 is MNHEY and CDR2 is SVGAGI. Trimming took 2 bases from V and 6 from J; bases not matched to a gene: 4.

This clone was found once. V gene TRBV5-1 combines with J gene TRBJ1-5; 10 bases align to TRBD1. There are 15 residues in the CDR3. Germline loops: CDR1 SGHRS, CDR2 YFSETQ. Trimming took 4 bases from V and 3 from J; bases not matched to a gene: 4. CDR3 in DNA: TGCGCCAGCAGCATCGACAGGGGGCCCAATCAGCCCCAGCATTTT. Translating it yields CASSIDRGPNQPQHF. The full variable domain, its missing parts supplied by reference TRBV5-1 and TRBJ1-5, is KAGVTQTPRYLIKTRGQQVTLSCSPISGHRSVSWYQQTPGQGLQFLFEYFSETQRNKGNFPGRFSGRQFSNSRSEMNVSTLELGDSALYLCASSIDRGPNQPQHFGDGTRLSIL.

The J gene is TRBJ2-3, the V gene TRBV29-1; 7 bases line up with TRBD1. The CDR3 runs 15 residues. Germline V gene data show CDR1 as SQVTM and CDR2 as ANQGSEA. V shed 3 bases, J shed 1 base, and the junction held 7 bases outside the gene matches. CDR3 in DNA: TGCAGCGTTGATGGTCTTCAGGGGGGCACAGATACGCAGTATTTT. Translated: CSVDGLQGGTDTQYF.

A single count supports this clone. This rearrangement joins TRBV11-3 to TRBJ2-5, with D possibly being TRBD2 (5 bases). Germline-derived CDR1 and CDR2 are SGHNT and YENEEA. V lost 2 bases and J lost 4, with 8 bases in between. The CDR3 length is 13 residues. DNA for the CDR3: TGTGCCAGCAGCTTATATGGGAGAGAGACCCAGTACTTC. It specifies CASSLYGRETQYF.